This TCR beta chain was recorded in a study of blood T cell repertoires in COVID-19. Germline V gene lookup returns CDR1 MNHEY and CDR2 SMNVEV (reference sequence). The CDR3 is 14 amino acids. Points on this clone: At one end, the junction sequence differs from germline, possibly due to a read error.

Profiled with immunoSEQ multiplex PCR; TCRdb holds only in-frame clones, not every one. The table lists more than 45,000 clones, about 90% of them singletons. The chain links TRBV27 to TRBJ2-7, with TRBD1 matching over 8 bases. Sequencing used peripheral blood. The sequence derives from a man aged 65 to 85 with active COVID-19. CDR3 nucleotides: TGTGCCAGCAAACGATCAGGGGGCTCCGACGAGCAGTACTTC. As protein: CASKRSGGSDEQYF.